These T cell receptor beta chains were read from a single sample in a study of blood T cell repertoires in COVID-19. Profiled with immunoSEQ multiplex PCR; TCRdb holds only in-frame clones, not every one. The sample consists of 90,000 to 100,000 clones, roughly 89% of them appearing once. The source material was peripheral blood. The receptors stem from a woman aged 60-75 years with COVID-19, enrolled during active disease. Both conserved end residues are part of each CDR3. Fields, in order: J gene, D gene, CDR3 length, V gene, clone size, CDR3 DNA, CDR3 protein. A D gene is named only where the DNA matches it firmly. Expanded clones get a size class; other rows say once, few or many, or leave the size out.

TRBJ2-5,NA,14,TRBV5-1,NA,TGCGCCAGCAGCTACCCACCCAGGGTACAGACCCAGTACTTC,CASSYPPRVQTQYF
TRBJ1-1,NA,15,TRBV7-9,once,TGTGCCAGCAGCTTAGAATCGGGGGGAGGATCAGAAGCTTTCTTT,CASSLESGGGSEAFF
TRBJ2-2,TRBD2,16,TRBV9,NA,TGTGCCAGCAGCGTGAGCGGGGGCACCGACACCGGGGAGCTGTTTTTT,CASSVSGGTDTGELFF
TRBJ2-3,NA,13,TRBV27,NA,TGTGCCAGCTCCCCTCAGGGTACAGATACGCAGTATTTT,CASSPQGTDTQYF
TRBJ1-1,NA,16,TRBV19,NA,TGTGCCAGCTCGGGTTTTGGACACACCCTGAACACTGAAGCTTTCTTT,CASSGFGHTLNTEAFF
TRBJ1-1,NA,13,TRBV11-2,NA,TGTGCCAGCAGCGGAGGGGTTTACACTGAAGCTTTCTTT,CASSGGVYTEAFF
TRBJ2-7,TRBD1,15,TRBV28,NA,TGTGCCAGCAGTACACCGGGACAGGGGAGATACGAGCAGTACTTC,CASSTPGQGRYEQYF
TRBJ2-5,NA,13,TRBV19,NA,TGTGCCAGTAGTGGTAGCGTACAAGAGACCCAGTACTTC,CASSGSVQETQYF
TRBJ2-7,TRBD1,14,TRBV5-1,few,TGCGCCAGCAGCGGCGGACAGGGTGTTTACGAGCAGTACTTC,CASSGGQGVYEQYF
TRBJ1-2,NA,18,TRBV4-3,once,TGCGCCAGCAGCCAAGATACCGCCTACAGGGACCTCTACTATGGCTACACCTTC,CASSQDTAYRDLYYGYTF
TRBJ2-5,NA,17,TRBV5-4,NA,TGTGCCAGCAGCTTGGGGCGGTCGCGGGGGCCCCAAGAGACCCAGTACTTC,CASSLGRSRGPQETQYF
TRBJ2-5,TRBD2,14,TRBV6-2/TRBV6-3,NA,TGTGCCAGCAGCGAACGGGGGGGGAAAGAGACCCAGTACTTC,CASSERGGKETQYF
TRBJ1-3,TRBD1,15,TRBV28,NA,TGTGCCAGCAGTCTTTCCGGGACAGCTGGAAACACCATATATTTT,CASSLSGTAGNTIYF
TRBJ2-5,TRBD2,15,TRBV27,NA,TGTGCCAGCAGCCCGAGGCCAGCGGGGTCTGAGACCCAGTACTTC,CASSPRPAGSETQYF
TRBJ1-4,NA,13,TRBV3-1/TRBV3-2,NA,TGTGCCAGCAGCCGGCAGACTAATGAAAAACTGTTTTTT,CASSRQTNEKLFF
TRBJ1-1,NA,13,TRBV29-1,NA,TGCAGCGGGGGGGCCTTCCGGGACACTGAAGCTTTCTTT,CSGGAFRDTEAFF
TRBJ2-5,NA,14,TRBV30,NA,TGTGCCTGGAGTGTACAGGAAGGGTTGGAGACCCAGTACTTC,CAWSVQEGLETQYF
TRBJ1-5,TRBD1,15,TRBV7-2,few,TGTGCCAGCAGCTTGCGGACAGGCGGCAATCAGCCCCAGCATTTT,CASSLRTGGNQPQHF
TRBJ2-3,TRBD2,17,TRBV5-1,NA,TGCGCCAGCAGCTTGGGTGGCGGGGGATCGACCACAGATACGCAGTATTTT,CASSLGGGGSTTDTQYF
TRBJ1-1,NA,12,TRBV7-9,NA,TGTGCCAGCAGCCCACGGGACTTTGAAGCTTTCTTT,CASSPRDFEAFF
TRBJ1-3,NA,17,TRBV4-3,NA,TGCGCCAGCAGCCAAGCAGAGGCCCCGGGGTCTGGAAACACCATATATTTT,CASSQAEAPGSGNTIYF
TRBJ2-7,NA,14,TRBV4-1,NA,TGCGCCAGCAGCCTAGATACAGGGAGCGACGAGCAGTACTTC,CASSLDTGSDEQYF
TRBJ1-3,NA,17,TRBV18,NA,TGTGCCAGCTCTCTCAACCAATTGACAGGACAAGGAAACACCATATATTTT,CASSLNQLTGQGNTIYF
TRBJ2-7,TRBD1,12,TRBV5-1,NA,TGCGCCAGCAGCTTGGAGACAGGGAGGCAGTACTTC,CASSLETGRQYF
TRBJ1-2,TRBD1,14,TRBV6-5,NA,TGTGCCAGCAGCCTGAAGGACAGGGGCTATGGCTACACCTTC,CASSLKDRGYGYTF
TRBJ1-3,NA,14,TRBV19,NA,TGTGCCAGTAGTATCACGGGGGACGGAAACACCATATATTTT,CASSITGDGNTIYF
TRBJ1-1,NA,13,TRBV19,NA,TGTGCCAGTAGTGTCCGGTGGTCCACTGAAGCTTTCTTT,CASSVRWSTEAFF
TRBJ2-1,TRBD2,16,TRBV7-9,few,TGTGCCAGCAGCCCTAGGGTAGCGGGAGGGTACAATGAGCAGTTCTTC,CASSPRVAGGYNEQFF
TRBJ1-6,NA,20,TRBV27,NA,TGTGCCAGCAGTTTATATGGACTAGGGAACTTACTCCGAGTTAATTCACCCCTCCACTTT,CASSLYGLGNLLRVNSPLHF
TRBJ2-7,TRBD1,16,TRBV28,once,TGTGCCAGCAGTCTTACAAACGGACAGGTTCTTCACGAGCAGTACTTC,CASSLTNGQVLHEQYF
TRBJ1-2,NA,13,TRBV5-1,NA,TGCGCCAGCAGTCTGGACAGCAACTATGGCTACACCTTC,CASSLDSNYGYTF
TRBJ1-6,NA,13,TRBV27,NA,TGTGCCAGCAGTTTATATCGTAATTCACCCCTCCACTTT,CASSLYRNSPLHF
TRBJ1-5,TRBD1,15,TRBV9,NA,TGTGCCAGCAGCGGTGGACAGGGGGTTAATCAGCCCCAGCATTTT,CASSGGQGVNQPQHF
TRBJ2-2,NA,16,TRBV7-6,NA,TGTGCCAGCAGCCCGAGGGCTAGATCCAACACCGGGGAGCTGTTTTTT,CASSPRARSNTGELFF
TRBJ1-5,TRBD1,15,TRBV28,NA,TGTGCCAGCAGTTCCCCGACAGGGGGCAATCAGCCCCAGCATTTT,CASSSPTGGNQPQHF
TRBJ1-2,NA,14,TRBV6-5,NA,TGTGCCAGCAGTCCCTCAGGAAATAACTATGGCTACACCTTC,CASSPSGNNYGYTF
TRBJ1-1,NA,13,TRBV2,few,TGTGCCAGCAAACGGTTTATGAACACTGAAGCTTTCTTT,CASKRFMNTEAFF
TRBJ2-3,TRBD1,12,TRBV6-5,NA,TGTGCCAGCAGTACAACAGGGGGCGTTGGGTATTTT,CASSTTGGVGYF
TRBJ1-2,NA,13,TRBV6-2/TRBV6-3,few,TGTGCCAGCAGTTACGGGCACAGCTATGGCTACACCTTC,CASSYGHSYGYTF
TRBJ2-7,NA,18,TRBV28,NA,TGTGCCAGCAGACCCGGGACAACCACCCTCAGGAGCTCCTACGAGCAGTACTTC,CASRPGTTTLRSSYEQYF
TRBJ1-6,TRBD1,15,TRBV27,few,TGTGCCAGCAGTACCCGACAGGGAGGAAATTCACCCCTCCACTTT,CASSTRQGGNSPLHF